This passage covers 8 T cell receptor beta chains from one sample sequenced in a study of human T cells and chemical hapten exposure. As to time point: pre-sensitization, week 0. Treatment specified: therapeutic diphenylcyclopropenone sensitization with weekly scalp DPC. TCRdb used MiXCR to reprocess the RACE reads, holding one entry per CDR3 protein. This sample has a few hundred thousand distinct CDR3 sequences, with around 5% found just once. The source material was whole blood, sampled in connection with sensitization to the hapten diphenylcyclopropenone (DPC). The receptors originated from a young woman with alopecia areata. Some clones in this sample may be carry-over from other donors' samples.

This clonotype was observed at least ten times. V is TRBV27 and J is TRBJ2-3, with 10 bases lining up with TRBD2. From germline, CDR1 is MNHEY and CDR2 SMNVEV (reference sequence). This CDR3 contains 15 residues. The V segment lost 3 bases and the J segment 6 bases; nucleotides outside the gene matches: 6. The CDR3 DNA reads as TGTGCCAGCAGTTTGGCAGCGGGGGGGCCGGATACGCAGTATTTT. Amino acid sequence: CASSLAAGGPDTQYF.

This clonotype was recorded many times. The rearrangement links TRBV21-1 to TRBJ2-1. TRBV21-1 is deemed a pseudogene. The CDR3 runs to 13 residues. CDR3 loop: CASSVSERDEQFF. The CDR3 DNA sequence: TGTGCCAGCAGCGTCTCAGAGAGAGATGAGCAGTTCTTC.

This clonotype was recorded a few times. V and J are TRBV18 and TRBJ1-2; D is ambiguous. The ends were cut back, 6 bases at V and 4 bases at J, with 15 bases in the middle. CDR1 is KGHSH, CDR2 LQKENI, per germline. This CDR3 contains 14 residues. CDR3 in DNA: TGTGCCAGCTCTCGCCGGGAAGAGGTCTATGGCTACACCTTC. Translation gives CASSRREEVYGYTF. The entire variable domain, with the rest obtained from reference TRBV18 and TRBJ1-2, is as follows: NAGVMQNPRHLVRRRGQEARLRCSPMKGHSHVYWYRQLPEEGLKFMVYLQKENIIDESGMPKERFSAEFPKEGPSILRIQQVVRGDSAAYFCASSRREEVYGYTFGSGTRLTVV.

The V gene is TRBV12-3 or TRBV12-4, the J gene TRBJ1-5, with unresolved D. Trimming pared 3 bases from V and 4 bases from J, leaving 7 bases between. The CDR3 consists of 13 residues. The CDR3 here is CASSLSENQPQHF. CDR3 nucleotide sequence: TGTGCCAGCAGTTTGAGTGAGAATCAGCCCCAGCATTTT.

This clonotype was counted between two and nine times. The V and J genes are TRBV3-1 and TRBJ2-1, with 9 positions matching TRBD2. The V gene end was trimmed by 1 base and the J gene end by 9 bases; junction bases not matched to a gene: 7. Germline V gene lookup returns CDR1 LGHDT and CDR2 YNNKEL (reference sequence). This CDR3 spans 15 amino acids. The CDR3 protein is CASSQGGGAISEQFF. DNA for the CDR3: TGTGCCAGCAGCCAAGGCGGGGGGGCCATTAGTGAGCAGTTCTTC.

The J gene is TRBJ1-6, the V gene TRBV2; TRBD1 matches at 7 bases. The CDR3 spans 14 residues. The V gene's germline CDR1 is SNHLY and CDR2 FYNNEI. With V trimmed by 7 bases and J by 10 bases, 10 bases remained unmatched. This CDR3 reads CASTRQGGLSPLHF. CDR3 bases: TGTGCCAGCACCCGACAGGGAGGCCTCTCACCCCTCCACTTT.

This clonotype was seen more than once but under ten times. The V call is TRBV6-5, the J call TRBJ2-7, with 7 nucleotides matching TRBD1. The CDR3 is made up of 13 amino acids. The V gene's germline CDR1 is MNHEY and CDR2 SVGAGI. V lost 5 bases, J lost 6 bases, and 7 bases stayed unmatched. CDR3 protein: CASSTRDRSEQYF. The CDR3 bases are TGTGCCAGCAGTACACGGGACAGAAGCGAGCAGTACTTC.

V usage is TRBV21-1 and J usage is TRBJ2-1; the DNA was not used to check the table's D call, TRBD2. TRBV21-1 is annotated as a pseudogene. The CDR3 runs 19 residues. The CDR3 region is CASSKGTCVTSGGVNEQFF. The CDR3 bases are TGTGCCAGCAGCAAAGGCACTTGCGTGACTAGCGGGGGGGTAAATGAGCAGTTCTTC.